The 24 T cell receptor beta chains given below trace back to one sample, sequenced in a study of T cells in Graves' hyperthyroidism and ophthalmopathy. There were TCR beta CDR3 regions amplified from RNA transcripts. HTBI primers drove first-round RT-PCR of the TCR CDR3. One entry per CDR3 protein results from TCRdb running MiXCR on the multiplex PCR reads. The table has fewer than 600,000 distinct CDR3 sequences, 13% to 15% seen once. Sequencing input: blood. These receptors came from a woman in her late teens or twenties with Graves' hyperthyroidism.

This clonotype occurred many times. V is TRBV3-1 and J is TRBJ1-2; D is undetermined. The CDR3 is 14 residues long. The germline CDR1 and CDR2 sequences are LGHDT and YNNKEL (reference sequence). Deletions cut 1 base from V and 8 bases from J, with 14 bases between. The CDR3 is CASSQVETKGGYTF. CDR3 nucleotide sequence: TGTGCCAGCAGCCAAGTAGAGACAAAAGGAGGCTACACCTTC.

As to this clonotype: A single base separates this from a much larger clone, so it may be a read error. CDR3 coding DNA: TGTGCCAGCAGCCACGGGACTAGCGATGAGCAGTACTTC. Protein product: CASSHGTSDEQYF. V usage is TRBV12-3 or TRBV12-4 and J usage is TRBJ2-7; 10 bases match TRBD2. The CDR3 contains 13 residues. V shed 6 bases, J shed 7 bases, and the junction held 6 bases outside the gene matches.

This clonotype was detected ten times or more. V is TRBV9 and J is TRBJ2-7, with D hard to call. Germline CDR1 is SGDLS and CDR2 is YYNGEE. This CDR3 comprises 13 residues. V was pared by 0 bases and J by 0 bases, with 4 bases between. CDR3: CASSVGDSYEQYF. CDR3 in DNA: TGTGCCAGCAGCGTAGGGGACTCCTACGAGCAGTACTTC.

This clonotype was seen many times. The rearrangement joins TRBV12-3 or TRBV12-4 to TRBJ1-6; possible D gene TRBD1, 5 bases. Deletions cut 4 bases from V and 9 bases from J, with 7 bases between. CDR3 length: 12 residues. This chain's CDR3 is CASSSDISPLHF. CDR3 DNA sequence: TGTGCCAGCAGTTCGGACATTTCACCCCTCCACTTT.

This clonotype was seen a single time. V is TRBV5-1 and J is TRBJ1-2; D is ambiguous. This CDR3 is built from 15 residues. Deletions cut 5 bases from V and 0 bases from J, with 14 bases between. Germline V lookup: CDR1 SGHRS, CDR2 YFSETQ. In DNA, the CDR3 is TGCGCCAGCAGACTGGAGTCTGGGTCTAACTATGGCTACACCTTC. The encoded protein is CASRLESGSNYGYTF.

Ten or more counts support this clonotype. The chain has TRBV14 and TRBJ2-1; 7 bases are a match to TRBD2. The junction had 7 bases not matched to a gene; V was cut back by 3 bases and J by 11 bases. The CDR3 contains 13 residues. CDR1 is SGHDN and CDR2 is FVKESK in the germline V gene. The CDR3 here is CASSQGDYLKQFF. The CDR3 DNA is TGTGCCAGCAGCCAGGGGGACTACCTAAAGCAGTTCTTC.

The rearrangement links TRBV11-1 to TRBJ1-1, with a weak D call TRBD1 (5 bases). Trimming took off 5 bases at V and 5 bases at J, with 9 bases between the two ends. In germline, CDR1 is SGHAT, CDR2 FQDESV (reference sequence). The CDR3 has 12 amino acids. The CDR3 DNA sequence: TGTGCCAGCAGCGAAGGGGTGACTGAAGCTTTCTTT. Translation gives CASSEGVTEAFF.

This clonotype was detected only a few times. This chain connects TRBV4-1 to TRBJ2-6; 7 bases are a match to TRBD1. CDR3 length equals 17 residues. Per the germline V gene, CDR1 is MGHRA and CDR2 is YSYEKL. After removal of 0 bases from V and 4 bases from J, the junction contained 6 bases not matched to a gene. The CDR3 region has the DNA TGCGCCAGCAGCCAAGACAGGCGACAGGGAGGGGCCAACGTCCTGACTTTC. It specifies CASSQDRRQGGANVLTF.

The chain joins TRBV7-6 to TRBJ2-7, with 9 positions matching TRBD1. From germline, CDR1 is SGHVS and CDR2 FNYEAQ. With V trimmed by 5 bases and J by 1 base, 15 bases remained unmatched. This CDR3 region has 18 residues. The CDR3 nucleotides are TGTGCCAGCAGCCCCGGGACAGGGACAATCTACACTTCCTACGAGCAGTACTTC. Protein sequence: CASSPGTGTIYTSYEQYF. Supplemented by reference TRBV7-6 and TRBJ2-7, the full variable domain reads GAGVSQSPRYKVTKRGQDVALRCDPISGHVSLYWYRQALGQGPEFLTYFNYEAQQDKSGLPNDRFSAERPEGSISTLTIQRTEQRDSAMYRCASSPGTGTIYTSYEQYFGPGTRLTVT.

This clonotype was seen a few times. The chain carries TRBV28 and TRBJ1-5; no clear D gene. Germline-derived CDR1 and CDR2 are MDHEN and SYDVKM. Trimming shortened V by 5 bases and J by 2 bases, and 10 bases separated the two germline ends. The CDR3 extends over 14 amino acids. CDR3 nucleotide sequence: TGTGCCAGCAGTATTGGCCAGGGCAATCAGCCCCAGCATTTT. It specifies CASSIGQGNQPQHF.

Ten or more counts support this clonotype. The J gene is TRBJ1-2, the V gene TRBV5-1, with D tentatively TRBD1 (6 bases). Trimming shortened V by 4 bases and J by 4 bases, and 14 bases separated the two germline ends. The CDR3 runs 14 residues. Germline CDR1 and CDR2: SGHRS and YFSETQ. For the CDR3, the DNA is TGCGCCAGCAGCGAACGACAGGTGCCCTATGGCTACACCTTC. It yields the protein CASSERQVPYGYTF. The variable domain in full, completed from reference TRBV5-1 and TRBJ1-2, reads KAGVTQTPRYLIKTRGQQVTLSCSPISGHRSVSWYQQTPGQGLQFLFEYFSETQRNKGNFPGRFSGRQFSNSRSEMNVSTLELGDSALYLCASSERQVPYGYTFGSGTRLTVV.

This chain links TRBV20-1 with TRBJ2-1, with D tentatively TRBD1 (5 bases). The CDR3 runs 17 residues. The germline V gene has CDR1 DFQATT and CDR2 SNEGSKA (reference sequence). V lost 6 bases and J 1 base, leaving 22 bases between the germline ends. This chain's CDR3 is CSASLEAVAGSYNEQFF. Written as DNA, the CDR3 is TGCAGTGCCTCCCTAGAGGCGGTAGCAGGGTCCTACAATGAGCAGTTCTTC.

This clonotype was counted at least ten times. CDR3: CASRNKARGRGHNVMNTEAFF. DNA for the CDR3: TGTGCCAGCAGGAATAAGGCCCGTGGGAGGGGCCATAACGTCATGAACACTGAAGCTTTCTTT. The chain employs TRBV2 and TRBJ1-1; tentative D call: TRBD1 (5 bases). The CDR3 runs to 21 residues. CDR1 SNHLY and CDR2 FYNNEI come from the germline V gene. Trimming took off 6 bases at V and 0 bases at J, with 32 bases between the two ends.

There are many counts of this clonotype. V and J are TRBV10-2 and TRBJ2-5; the match to TRBD2 covers 14 bases. Trimming cost V 6 bases and J 4 bases; bases outside gene matches: 7. This CDR3 comprises 16 residues. CDR1 and CDR2 (germline): WSHSY, SAAADI. Written as DNA, the CDR3 is TGCGCCAGCAGGCCCGGGACTAGCGGGAGTGGAGAGACCCAGTACTTC. As protein: CASRPGTSGSGETQYF.

This clonotype was recorded at least ten times. The V gene is TRBV10-3, the J gene TRBJ2-1; TRBD2 agrees at 8 bases. V dropped 10 bases and J dropped 1; count of bases not matched to a gene: 12. Germline V gene sequence: CDR1 ENHRY, CDR2 SYGVKD. This CDR3 has 16 residues. The CDR3 DNA reads as TGTGCCACCAACGGGGGAGTAGCGGGATCCTACAATGAGCAGTTCTTC. Translated: CATNGGVAGSYNEQFF.

The chain links TRBV7-2 to TRBJ2-4, with 10 bases that match TRBD1. Germline values: CDR1 SGHTA, CDR2 FQGNSA. Trimming at V came to 4 bases and at J to 0 bases, leaving 21 bases not matched to a gene. The CDR3 consists of 22 residues. CDR3 region: CASSYGTGTGASYGVAKNIQYF. CDR3 nucleotides: TGTGCCAGCAGCTACGGGACCGGGACAGGGGCCTCTTACGGAGTAGCCAAAAACATTCAGTACTTC.

At least ten counts were recorded for this clonotype. The CDR3 is CASSYEEGGRYNEQFF. The CDR3 nucleotides read TGTGCCAGCAGTTACGAGGAGGGCGGGAGATACAATGAGCAGTTCTTC. V usage is TRBV6-6 and J usage is TRBJ2-1, with TRBD2 identical over 7 bases. Losses at the gene ends were 2 bases for V and 4 bases for J; bases not matched to a gene: 8. The CDR3 contains 16 residues. Per germline, CDR1 MNHNY and CDR2 SVGAGI (reference sequence).

In its sample, this clonotype was seen many times. The rearrangement uses TRBV4-2 and TRBJ2-2; the D is unclear. Trimming shortened V by 4 bases and J by 4 bases, and 4 bases separated the two germline ends. The CDR3 loop spans 12 amino acids. Germline V CDR1 and CDR2: LGHNA, YNFKEQ. The chain's CDR3 is CASSPSTGELFF. The CDR3 bases are TGTGCCAGCAGCCCTTCCACCGGGGAGCTGTTTTTT.

This clonotype was picked up many times. The V call is TRBV11-2, the J call TRBJ2-5, with D perhaps given as TRBD1 or TRBD2 (7 bases each). Germline V gives CDR1 SGHAT, CDR2 FQNNGV. CDR3 length: 16 amino acids. With 2 bases removed from V and 4 bases from J, the gap between germline ends came to 17 bases. CDR3 DNA: TGTGCCAGCAGCTTACACCCAGGGGGGGCGGGAGAGACCCAGTACTTC. It specifies CASSLHPGGAGETQYF. Drawing the rest from reference TRBV11-2 and TRBJ2-5, the complete variable domain is EAGVAQSPRYKIIEKRQSVAFWCNPISGHATLYWYQQILGQGPKLLIQFQNNGVVDDSQLPKDRFSAERLKGVDSTLKIQPAKLEDSAVYLCASSLHPGGAGETQYFGPGTRLLVL.

DNA of the CDR3: TGCGCCAGCAGCTCCTTAGCGGGAGGGCCTGTCTATACGCAGTATTTT. Protein: CASSSLAGGPVYTQYF. The J gene is TRBJ2-3, the V gene TRBV5-1, with 11 nucleotides matching TRBD2. After removal of 3 bases from V and 7 bases from J, the junction contained 10 bases not matched to a gene. Germline loops: CDR1 SGHRS, CDR2 YFSETQ. The CDR3 sequence is 16 residues long.

The chain combines TRBV28 with TRBJ1-5; tentatively, D is TRBD1 (5 bases). The CDR3 consists of 15 residues. Trimming stripped 6 bases from V and 1 base from J, with 13 bases between. CDR1 and CDR2 (germline): MDHEN, SYDVKM. For the CDR3, the DNA is TGTGCCAGCAGCCCGGGGGGGGTGAGCAATCAGCCCCAGCATTTT. Protein product: CASSPGGVSNQPQHF.

The chain recombines TRBV11-3 with TRBJ2-7, with 7 bases fitting TRBD2. This CDR3 has 17 amino acids. Germline V gene lookup returns CDR1 SGHNT and CDR2 YENEEA. V gave up 8 bases and J gave up 2 bases; unmatched junction bases: 18. The CDR3 DNA reads as TGTGCCAGCGCGGGGCCCGTGGCTAGCGGAATCACCTACGAGCAGTACTTC. As protein: CASAGPVASGITYEQYF.

Note on this clonotype: The junction does not match germline at one end; this may be a read error. The genes are TRBV5-1 and TRBJ1-4; possible D gene TRBD1, 6 bases. Germline V gene sequence: CDR1 SGHRS, CDR2 YFSETQ. CDR3 length equals 14 residues. The DNA for the CDR3 is TGTGCCAGCAGCTTAGGCAGGGGAGGTGAAAAACTGTTTTTT. This codes for CASSLGRGGEKLFF.

Ten or more counts support this clonotype. V gene TRBV7-3 combines with J gene TRBJ1-1, with TRBD1 matching over 8 bases. This CDR3 has 12 amino acids. The germline V gene has CDR1 SGHTA and CDR2 FQGTGA. V trimming: 5 bases; J trimming: 7 bases; junction bases outside the gene matches: 3. The DNA for the CDR3 is TGTGCCAGCAGCAACAGGGGGGGTGAAGCTTTCTTT. Its translation: CASSNRGGEAFF.